The entry below describes one T cell receptor (beta chain). The target antigen is unknown. The data stem from a study of cytomegalovirus exposure and HLA in healthy donors. In the PCR, 60 Vbeta and 13 Jbeta primers were used. Sequencing used immunoSEQ multiplex PCR; TCRdb keeps in-frame clones, though not all of them. In all, the sample yields under 150,000 clones. Overall study results and limits: In a later analysis, most CMV-associated TCR beta chains appeared HLA-restricted.

Those who donated were healthy bone marrow donors. The clonotype was recovered from a woman aged 55-69 years in good health and CMV-seronegative. The material sequenced was PBMCs.

The CDR3 nucleotides read TGTGCCAGCAGTGATTCGGCGGGGGGGCCGAATACGCAGTATTTT. Protein: CASSDSAGGPNTQYF. The V gene is TRBV2, the J gene TRBJ2-3, with TRBD2 matching 9 bases. There are 15 residues in the CDR3. Unmatched junction bases numbered 8, after V lost 3 bases and J lost 7 bases. Germline V gives CDR1 SNHLY, CDR2 FYNNEI. Complete variable domain (other parts from reference TRBV2 and TRBJ2-3): EPEVTQTPSHQVTQMGQEVILRCVPISNHLYFYWYRQILGQKVEFLVSFYNNEISEKSEIFDDQFSVERPDGSNFTLKIRSTKLEDSAMYFCASSDSAGGPNTQYFGPGTRLTVL.